This T cell receptor (beta chain) was recorded in a study of identical twins. Study conclusions and caveats: With abundant cord blood beta clonotypes, insertions were fewer; memory repertoires showed no such pattern. Models predicted too little out-of-frame TCR alpha sharing in monozygotic twins.

Unique molecular identifiers were present on cDNA, and template switching added a universal primer site. TCRdb called the 5' RACE reads again in MiXCR, with one record for every CDR3 protein. This sample yields 250,000 to 300,000 distinct CDR3 sequences, of which roughly 9.7% are seen a single time; roughly 7% belongs to the top ten. Healthy Caucasians, and only they, were the donors. Note on this clonotype: Antigen: not known.

V was trimmed by 3 bases and J by 5 bases, leaving 10 bases between them. Germline-derived CDR1 and CDR2 are LGHNA and YNFKEQ. The CDR3 has 14 residues. The sample was also reused in another study, on yellow fever vaccine responses in identical twins.

The sequencing input was CD8+ T cells sorted from blood. The source of this sequence is a woman aged 18-29 years in good health. The genes are TRBV4-2 and TRBJ1-4; the D gene is possibly TRBD1 (5 bases). The CDR3 protein is CASSQPGFNEKLFF. The CDR3 nucleotides read TGTGCCAGCAGCCAGCCAGGGTTCAATGAAAAACTGTTTTTT.